The source of this T cell receptor (beta chain) is a study of CD8 T cells in Susac syndrome. V dropped 7 bases and J dropped 3 bases, with 17 bases sitting between them. CDR3 size: 15 residues. Germline CDR1 is SGHRS and CDR2 is YFSETQ. Reverse transcription of about 0.5 to 1 ug RNA was carried out with random hexamers. Amplification of TCR beta CDR3 was carried out by immunoSEQ multiplex PCR, which covered 54 Vbeta and 13 Jbeta segments. TCRdb independently ran MiXCR on the immunoSEQ multiplex PCR reads; one entry per CDR3 protein. The sample gives about 150,000 distinct CDR3 sequences, approximately 96% of which show up once; 0.21% is in the top ten. This clonotype was seen once.

The sequence was obtained from a human donor with multiple sclerosis. Sequenced material: CD8+ T cells from PBMCs. This chain links TRBV5-1 with TRBJ2-1; D might be TRBD2 (6 bases). In DNA, the CDR3 is TGCGCCAGCGGGACCGGGACGGGACTCTACAATGAGCAGTTCTTC. Encoded protein: CASGTGTGLYNEQFF.